This T cell receptor (beta chain) was observed in a study of beta chain features in type 1 diabetes. Note on this clone: Its antigen remains unknown. It is unclear where the CDR3 begins or ends on the DNA, so no DNA is shown, and the CDR3 is as TCRdb lists it.

Germline assignment: CDR1 SQVTM and CDR2 ANQGSEA. A total of 12 residues make up the CDR3, ends included. General study findings and limits: Among patients with Type 1 diabetes, TCRB CDR3s were moderately but significantly shorter in every one of the four CD4+ subsets. Small HLA sub-analyses could not settle whether HLA shapes TCRB rearrangement.

As every portion of the isolated RNA was reverse transcribed, the sequencing read expressed TCRB transcripts. Using immunoSEQ multiplex PCR, the repertoire was profiled, and TCRdb retains in-frame clones only, with some absent. The sample shows about 740,000 clones, about an eighth of them seen only once. Sequences were obtained from naive CD4+ T cells from blood. This TCR derives from a man younger than 35 with type 1 diabetes. J is TRBJ1-2 and V is TRBV29-1. The CDR3 sequence: CSVARGAEGNTF.